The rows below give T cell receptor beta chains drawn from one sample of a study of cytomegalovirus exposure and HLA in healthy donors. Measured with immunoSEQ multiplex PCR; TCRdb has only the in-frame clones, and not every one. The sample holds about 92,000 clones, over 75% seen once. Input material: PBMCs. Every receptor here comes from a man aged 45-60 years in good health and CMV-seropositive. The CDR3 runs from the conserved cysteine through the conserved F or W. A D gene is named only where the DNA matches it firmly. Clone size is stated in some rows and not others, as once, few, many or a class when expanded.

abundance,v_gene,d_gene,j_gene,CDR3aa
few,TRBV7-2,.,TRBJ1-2,CASSPPAGEGYTF
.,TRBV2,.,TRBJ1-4,CASRTQATNEKLFF
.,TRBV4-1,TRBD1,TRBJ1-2,CASSQGTGGSGYTF
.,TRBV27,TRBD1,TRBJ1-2,CASSQTGAGGYTF
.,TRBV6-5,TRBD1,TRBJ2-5,CASTPGQGARETQYF
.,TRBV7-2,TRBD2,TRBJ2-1,CASSLDAGGHNEQFF
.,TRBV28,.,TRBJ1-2,CASRGGGSYGYTF
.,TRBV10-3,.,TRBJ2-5,CAISGGRGGETQYF
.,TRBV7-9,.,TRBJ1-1,CSSSLEWVHGGGNTEAFF
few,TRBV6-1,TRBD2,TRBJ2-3,CASSESGGRSTDTQYF
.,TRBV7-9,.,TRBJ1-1,CSSSLAQTEAFF